The clone carrying this T cell receptor beta chain was seen a handful of times. The antigen is undetermined. The data originate from a study of blood T cells in healthy people across ages. Study-wide points: From one million sequenced T cells, diversity estimates were lower bounds. A roughly linear age-dependent decrease characterized TCR beta diversity per million T cells.

Primers used in a second PCR of roughly 6 to 11 cycles were a sample-barcoded 5' primer and a J-beta primer mix. Each TCR beta cDNA got a 12-nucleotide random molecular identifier. TCRdb re-called the 5' RACE reads through MiXCR, storing one row per CDR3 protein. The profile covers about 780,000 distinct CDR3 sequences, with about 47% appearing a single time and about a sixth taken by the ten largest. The CDR3 covers 17 residues. Losses at the gene ends were 5 bases for V and 5 bases for J; bases not matched to a gene: 10. This receptor was obtained from an older man in good health. Sequencing used blood. This chain joins TRBV12-3 or TRBV12-4 and TRBJ2-7, with 15 bases lining up with TRBD2. The CDR3 region has the DNA TGTGCCAGCAGTCATTGGGGACTAGCGGGAGGAAAAAACGAGCAGTACTTC. Translation: CASSHWGLAGGKNEQYF.